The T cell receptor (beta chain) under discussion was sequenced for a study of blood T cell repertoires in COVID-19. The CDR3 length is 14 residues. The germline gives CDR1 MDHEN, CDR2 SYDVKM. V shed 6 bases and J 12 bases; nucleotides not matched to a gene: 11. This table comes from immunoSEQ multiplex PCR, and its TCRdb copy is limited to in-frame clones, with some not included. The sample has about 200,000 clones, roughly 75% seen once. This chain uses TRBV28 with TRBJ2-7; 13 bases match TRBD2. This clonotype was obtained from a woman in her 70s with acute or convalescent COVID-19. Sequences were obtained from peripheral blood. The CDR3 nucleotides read TGTGCCAGCAGCCGGACTAGCGGGAGTCTCGCGGCGTACTTC. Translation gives CASSRTSGSLAAYF.